A selection of T cell receptor beta chains follows, all from one sample in a study of cytomegalovirus exposure and HLA in healthy donors. Generated by immunoSEQ multiplex PCR, the TCRdb table keeps only in-frame clones and is missing some. The listing contains about 190,000 clones. Material: PBMCs. The origin of the receptors is a woman aged 30 to 39 in good health and CMV-seropositive. Each CDR3 is given with its conserved first and last residue. D genes are given only for firm matches.

>TRBD2|TRBV5-8|TRBJ2-1
TGTGCCAGCAGCTTCAAAGGGACTAGCGGGGACTACAATGAGCAGTTCTTC
CASSFKGTSGDYNEQFF
>.|TRBV11-3|TRBJ1-1
TGTGCCAGCAGCTTAGCCCAGGTGAACACTGAAGCTTTCTTT
CASSLAQVNTEAFF
>.|TRBV6-5|TRBJ1-1
TGTGCCAGCAGTTACTTACAGGGTGAAGCTTTCTTT
CASSYLQGEAFF
>.|TRBV6-1|TRBJ2-3
TGTGCCAGCAGTGACCACATGGGAGACACAGATACGCAGTATTTT
CASSDHMGDTDTQYF
>.|TRBV10-3|TRBJ1-2
TGTGCCATCAGTGGTGGACAGACCAGCATTGGCTACACCTTC
CAISGGQTSIGYTF
>TRBD1|TRBV9|TRBJ2-1
TGTGCCAGTCAGGGACAGTACTACAATGAGCAGTTCTTC
CASQGQYYNEQFF
>TRBD2|TRBV11-2|TRBJ2-2
TGTGCCAGCAGCGCCCCAAGAGGGACTAGATACACCGGGGAGCTGTTTTTT
CASSAPRGTRYTGELFF
>.|TRBV7-7|TRBJ2-7
TGTGCCAGCAGCTTAGGGACTACCTACGAGCAGTACTTC
CASSLGTTYEQYF
>TRBD2|TRBV7-9|TRBJ2-3
TGTGCCAGCAGCTCCGGCGGGAGTCGGGCAGATACGCAGTATTTT
CASSSGGSRADTQYF
>TRBD1|TRBV6-1|TRBJ1-2
TGTGCCAGCAGTGAAAACAGGGGGCCTAACTATGGCTACACCTTC
CASSENRGPNYGYTF
>.|TRBV6-5|TRBJ1-1
TGTGCCAGCAATTCAAGGGGTGAAGGGCCGACTGAAGCTTTCTTT
CASNSRGEGPTEAFF
>.|TRBV19|TRBJ1-3
TGTGCCAGTAGTCCATACCTCACAGGGCTGATCGGAAACACCATATATTTT
CASSPYLTGLIGNTIYF
>.|TRBV6-1|TRBJ2-7
TGTGCCAGCAGCTCACAGGAGGGGTCCTACGAGCAGTACTTC
CASSSQEGSYEQYF
>TRBD1|TRBV7-6|TRBJ1-1
TGTGCCAGCAGCCCCAGACAGGGGGCGAAGTCGACTGAAGCTTTCTTT
CASSPRQGAKSTEAFF
>.|TRBV19|TRBJ2-5
TGTGCCAGTAGTATGAGACATTGGGAGACCCAGTACTTC
CASSMRHWETQYF
>TRBD1|TRBV9|TRBJ1-3
TGTGCCAGCAGGACCGGGCAGGGGGTCTCTGGAAACACCATATATTTT
CASRTGQGVSGNTIYF
>.|TRBV27|TRBJ1-1
TGTGCCAGCAAGACGGGAGGGACTGAAGCTTTCTTT
CASKTGGTEAFF
>.|TRBV28|TRBJ2-3
TGTGCCACTGGGACTCGGGCAGATACGCAGTATTTT
CATGTRADTQYF
>TRBD1|TRBV11-2|TRBJ2-3
TGTGCCAGCAGCGCCAACCCCCAGGACAGGGTCACAGATACGCAGTATTTT
CASSANPQDRVTDTQYF